Listed below are T cell receptor beta chains from one sample, sequenced in a study of cytomegalovirus exposure and HLA in healthy donors. The assay was immunoSEQ multiplex PCR, and TCRdb's table has in-frame clones only and misses some. The sample has tens of thousands of clones. Sequencing was carried out using PBMCs. All receptors come from a woman aged 35 to 49 in good health and CMV-seronegative. CDR3s include the opening cysteine and the closing phenylalanine or tryptophan. Each record gives: J gene, V gene, D gene, clone size, CDR3 protein, CDR3 DNA. A D gene is named only where the DNA matches it firmly. The size of a clone is reported for some rows only, either as once, few or many, or as a class for expanded clones.

j_gene: TRBJ2-2; v_gene: TRBV2; d_gene: -; abundance: -; CDR3aa: CASSEVRQKVNTGELFF; CDR3nt: TGTGCCAGCAGTGAAGTGAGACAGAAGGTCAACACCGGGGAGCTGTTTTTT
j_gene: TRBJ1-2; v_gene: TRBV6-1; d_gene: -; abundance: -; CDR3aa: CASTPTPNYGYTF; CDR3nt: TGTGCCAGCACCCCAACACCTAACTATGGCTACACCTTC
j_gene: TRBJ2-2; v_gene: TRBV30; d_gene: TRBD1; abundance: -; CDR3aa: CAWSVGQGAGTGELFF; CDR3nt: TGTGCCTGGAGTGTGGGACAGGGGGCGGGCACCGGGGAGCTGTTTTTT
j_gene: TRBJ2-7; v_gene: TRBV7-2; d_gene: -; abundance: -; CDR3aa: CASSPRDSTYEQYF; CDR3nt: TGTGCCAGCAGCCCCCGGGATTCCACCTACGAGCAGTACTTC
j_gene: TRBJ1-6; v_gene: TRBV6-1; d_gene: -; abundance: -; CDR3aa: CASSPGKANSPLHF; CDR3nt: TGTGCCAGCAGCCCCGGGAAAGCTAATTCACCCCTCCACTTT
j_gene: TRBJ2-2; v_gene: TRBV5-3; d_gene: -; abundance: -; CDR3aa: CARSLGSKEETNTGELFF; CDR3nt: TGTGCCAGAAGCTTGGGTAGCAAGGAGGAGACGAACACCGGGGAGCTGTTTTTT
j_gene: TRBJ2-7; v_gene: TRBV5-1; d_gene: TRBD1; abundance: -; CDR3aa: CASSAWTGAYEQYF; CDR3nt: TGCGCCAGCAGCGCGTGGACAGGAGCCTACGAGCAGTACTTC
j_gene: TRBJ2-7; v_gene: TRBV5-1; d_gene: TRBD1; abundance: -; CDR3aa: CASSTSGTVSYEQYF; CDR3nt: TGCGCCAGCAGCACCTCCGGGACAGTATCCTACGAGCAGTACTTC
j_gene: TRBJ2-3; v_gene: TRBV4-3; d_gene: -; abundance: -; CDR3aa: CASSNERADTQYF; CDR3nt: TGCGCCAGCAGCAACGAACGGGCAGATACGCAGTATTTT
j_gene: TRBJ2-5; v_gene: TRBV18; d_gene: -; abundance: -; CDR3aa: CASSPPGGKETQYF; CDR3nt: TGTGCCAGCTCACCACCGGGAGGAAAAGAGACCCAGTACTTC
j_gene: TRBJ2-2; v_gene: TRBV7-8; d_gene: -; abundance: -; CDR3aa: CASSLLGQNTGELFF; CDR3nt: TGTGCCAGCAGCTTGCTTGGGCAGAACACCGGGGAGCTGTTTTTT
j_gene: TRBJ1-6; v_gene: TRBV9; d_gene: -; abundance: -; CDR3aa: CASSEAGSPLHF; CDR3nt: TGTGCCAGCAGCGAGGCGGGATCACCCCTCCACTTT
j_gene: TRBJ2-5; v_gene: TRBV5-4; d_gene: -; abundance: -; CDR3aa: CASQGREKETQYF; CDR3nt: TGTGCCAGCCAGGGGCGGGAGAAAGAGACCCAGTACTTC
j_gene: TRBJ2-7; v_gene: TRBV28; d_gene: -; abundance: -; CDR3aa: CASSFEGVYEQYF; CDR3nt: TGTGCCAGCAGTTTTGAAGGGGTCTACGAGCAGTACTTC
j_gene: TRBJ1-1; v_gene: TRBV27; d_gene: TRBD1; abundance: -; CDR3aa: CASRQQGAQTEAFF; CDR3nt: TGTGCCAGCAGACAACAGGGGGCGCAAACTGAAGCTTTCTTT
j_gene: TRBJ2-1; v_gene: TRBV5-1; d_gene: TRBD2; abundance: -; CDR3aa: CASSFGTSGRAGGEQFF; CDR3nt: TGCGCCAGCAGCTTCGGGACTAGCGGGAGGGCAGGTGGTGAGCAGTTCTTC
j_gene: TRBJ1-4; v_gene: TRBV2; d_gene: TRBD1; abundance: -; CDR3aa: CASSSDRGYGKLFF; CDR3nt: TGTGCCAGCAGTTCGGACAGGGGATACGGAAAACTGTTTTTT
j_gene: TRBJ1-5; v_gene: TRBV27; d_gene: TRBD1; abundance: -; CDR3aa: CASSLQGQSNQPQHF; CDR3nt: TGTGCCAGCAGTTTACAGGGACAGAGCAATCAGCCCCAGCATTTT
j_gene: TRBJ1-5; v_gene: TRBV19; d_gene: TRBD1; abundance: -; CDR3aa: CAIGSDRVDQPQHF; CDR3nt: TGTGCCATTGGATCGGACAGGGTAGATCAGCCCCAGCATTTT
j_gene: TRBJ2-1; v_gene: TRBV4-3; d_gene: TRBD2; abundance: -; CDR3aa: CASSQGYGRDIDEQFF; CDR3nt: TGCGCCAGCAGCCAAGGTTACGGGAGGGATATCGATGAGCAGTTCTTC
j_gene: TRBJ2-1; v_gene: TRBV27; d_gene: -; abundance: -; CDR3aa: CASSPTGTSTYNEQFF; CDR3nt: TGTGCCAGCAGTCCAACCGGGACATCTACCTACAATGAGCAGTTCTTC
j_gene: TRBJ1-1; v_gene: TRBV7-6; d_gene: -; abundance: -; CDR3aa: CASSLGRVSEAFF; CDR3nt: TGTGCCAGCAGCTTAGGGAGGGTTTCTGAAGCTTTCTTT
j_gene: TRBJ2-7; v_gene: TRBV9; d_gene: TRBD2; abundance: -; CDR3aa: CASSAGLAGSYEQYF; CDR3nt: TGTGCCAGCAGCGCAGGACTAGCTGGCTCCTACGAGCAGTACTTC
j_gene: TRBJ2-7; v_gene: TRBV28; d_gene: TRBD2; abundance: -; CDR3aa: CASSSLSAGAYEQYF; CDR3nt: TGTGCCAGCAGTTCCCTTTCGGCGGGAGCCTACGAGCAGTACTTC
j_gene: TRBJ1-1; v_gene: TRBV28; d_gene: TRBD1; abundance: -; CDR3aa: CASKEGATEAFF; CDR3nt: TGTGCCAGCAAGGAGGGGGCGACTGAAGCTTTCTTT
j_gene: TRBJ1-6; v_gene: TRBV6-5; d_gene: -; abundance: -; CDR3aa: CASSYGQPHNSPLHF; CDR3nt: TGTGCCAGCAGTTACGGGCAGCCCCATAATTCACCCCTCCACTTT
j_gene: TRBJ1-1; v_gene: TRBV28; d_gene: -; abundance: -; CDR3aa: CASSVMMGGRSEAFF; CDR3nt: TGTGCCAGCAGTGTGATGATGGGGGGACGGTCTGAAGCTTTCTTT
j_gene: TRBJ1-1; v_gene: TRBV7-2; d_gene: TRBD1; abundance: -; CDR3aa: CASSYGQGVGDTEAFF; CDR3nt: TGTGCCAGCAGCTACGGACAGGGGGTGGGGGACACTGAAGCTTTCTTT
j_gene: TRBJ2-7; v_gene: TRBV28; d_gene: TRBD1; abundance: -; CDR3aa: CASSAGTGTYEQYF; CDR3nt: TGTGCCAGCAGTGCCGGGACAGGGACCTACGAGCAGTACTTC
j_gene: TRBJ2-7; v_gene: TRBV5-1; d_gene: TRBD2; abundance: -; CDR3aa: CASSFNSGVYEQYF; CDR3nt: TGCGCCAGCAGCTTTAATAGCGGGGTCTACGAGCAGTACTTC
j_gene: TRBJ2-7; v_gene: TRBV7-2; d_gene: -; abundance: -; CDR3aa: CASSPVAGARYEQYF; CDR3nt: TGTGCCAGCAGCCCGGTCGCAGGGGCGCGGTACGAGCAGTACTTC
j_gene: TRBJ1-2; v_gene: TRBV7-8; d_gene: TRBD1; abundance: -; CDR3aa: CASSLGRRRGRDGYTF; CDR3nt: TGTGCCAGCAGCTTGGGGAGGAGGAGGGGGCGAGATGGCTACACCTTC
j_gene: TRBJ2-5; v_gene: TRBV5-6; d_gene: TRBD1; abundance: -; CDR3aa: CASSLAGTDQETQYF; CDR3nt: TGTGCCAGCAGCTTGGCAGGGACAGATCAAGAGACCCAGTACTTC
j_gene: TRBJ2-1; v_gene: TRBV21-1; d_gene: -; abundance: -; CDR3aa: CATTGPARGQEQFF; CDR3nt: TGTGCCACCACCGGGCCGGCCCGGGGTCAGGAGCAGTTCTTC
j_gene: TRBJ2-7; v_gene: TRBV7-8; d_gene: TRBD2; abundance: -; CDR3aa: CASSSSGGAYEQYF; CDR3nt: TGTGCCAGCAGCTCTAGCGGGGGGGCCTACGAGCAGTACTTC
j_gene: TRBJ1-6; v_gene: TRBV7-6; d_gene: -; abundance: -; CDR3aa: CASSPRTGGDSPLHF; CDR3nt: TGTGCCAGCAGCCCCAGGACCGGAGGGGATTCACCCCTCCACTTT
j_gene: TRBJ1-5; v_gene: TRBV28; d_gene: TRBD1; abundance: -; CDR3aa: CASSLGPGQGVQPQHF; CDR3nt: TGTGCCAGCAGTTTAGGGCCTGGACAGGGGGTTCAGCCCCAGCATTTT
j_gene: TRBJ2-4; v_gene: TRBV7-2; d_gene: TRBD2; abundance: -; CDR3aa: CASSFRGGQNIQYF; CDR3nt: TGTGCCAGCAGCTTTAGGGGAGGGCAAAACATTCAGTACTTC
j_gene: TRBJ1-4; v_gene: TRBV6-6; d_gene: TRBD1; abundance: -; CDR3aa: CATGQGSYEKLFF; CDR3nt: TGTGCCACTGGACAGGGGAGTTATGAAAAACTGTTTTTT
j_gene: TRBJ2-7; v_gene: TRBV13; d_gene: TRBD2; abundance: -; CDR3aa: CASSLGLAGTYEQYF; CDR3nt: TGTGCCAGCAGCTTGGGACTAGCGGGAACTTACGAGCAGTACTTC
j_gene: TRBJ1-6; v_gene: TRBV18; d_gene: -; abundance: -; CDR3aa: CASSPVTGSYNSPLHF; CDR3nt: TGTGCCAGCTCACCAGTAACGGGCTCCTATAATTCACCCCTCCACTTT
j_gene: TRBJ1-1; v_gene: TRBV9; d_gene: -; abundance: -; CDR3aa: CASSTQVNTEAFF; CDR3nt: TGTGCCAGCAGCACCCAGGTAAACACTGAAGCTTTCTTT
j_gene: TRBJ2-1; v_gene: TRBV6-6; d_gene: TRBD2; abundance: medium-sized; CDR3aa: CASSPLQRLAGGQQFF; CDR3nt: TGTGCCAGCAGTCCCCTCCAGAGACTAGCGGGGGGCCAGCAGTTCTTC
j_gene: TRBJ1-4; v_gene: TRBV10-3; d_gene: -; abundance: -; CDR3aa: CAISESLGEGEKLFF; CDR3nt: TGTGCCATCAGTGAGTCGCTAGGGGAGGGTGAAAAACTGTTTTTT